Below, 13 T cell receptor beta chains from the same sample are listed, as sequenced in a study of cytomegalovirus exposure and HLA in healthy donors. The PCR contained 60 Vbeta and 13 Jbeta primers. The assay was immunoSEQ multiplex PCR, and TCRdb's table has in-frame clones only and misses some. Found here are over 100,000 clones, roughly 65% of them singletons; the top ten hold 10%. Sequencing used PBMCs. These receptors were obtained from a man aged 40-50 years in good health and CMV-seropositive.

The rearrangement uses TRBV19 and TRBJ2-7; D call uncertain. The germline gives CDR1 LNHDA, CDR2 SQIVND (reference sequence). V lost 1 base to trimming and J lost 4 bases, with 11 bases between them. The CDR3 covers 14 residues. CDR3: CASSIAGHSYEQYF. The CDR3 nucleotides read TGTGCCAGTAGTATAGCAGGCCACTCTTACGAGCAGTACTTC.

The chain recombines TRBV7-9 with TRBJ1-4; no firm D call. Germline CDR1 SEHNR, CDR2 FQNEAQ (reference sequence). This CDR3 is built from 14 residues. Trimming removed 0 bases from V and 8 bases from J, with 10 bases in between. DNA of the CDR3: TGTGCCAGCAGCTTAGCCGGTAATTGGGAAAAACTGTTTTTT. Its protein product is CASSLAGNWEKLFF. Filled out from reference TRBV7-9 and TRBJ1-4, the complete variable domain reads DTGVSQNPRHKITKRGQNVTFRCDPISEHNRLYWYRQTLGQGPEFLTYFQNEAQLEKSRLLSDRFSAERPKGSFSTLEIQRTEQGDSAMYLCASSLAGNWEKLFFGSGTQLSVL.

The J gene is TRBJ1-1, the V gene TRBV7-9; tentatively, D is TRBD1 (6 bases). The CDR3 contains 12 residues. Trimming left V 6 bases short and J 6 bases short, with 11 bases between. The germline V gene encodes CDR1 SEHNR and CDR2 FQNEAQ (reference sequence). CDR3 DNA sequence: TGTGCCAGCAGACAGGGACGCGCTGAAGCTTTCTTT. Translation gives CASRQGRAEAFF.

This chain connects TRBV7-2 to TRBJ2-2; a weak D match, TRBD2 (5 bases). V lost 5 bases and J lost 7, with 17 bases in between. Germline CDR1 is SGHTA and CDR2 is FQGNSA. The CDR3 is 15 residues long. The CDR3: CASSPWTGLIGELFF. The CDR3 region has the DNA TGTGCCAGCAGCCCCTGGACTGGTTTGATCGGGGAGCTGTTTTTT.

The genes are TRBV9 and TRBJ2-5, with D maybe TRBD1 (6 bases). V shed 4 bases and J shed 5 bases, with 12 bases lying between them. This CDR3 comprises 13 residues. From germline, CDR1 is SGDLS and CDR2 YYNGEE. DNA for the CDR3: TGTGCCAGCAGCTCCCAGGGGACGGAGACCCAGTACTTC. This encodes CASSSQGTETQYF.

The chain recombines TRBV6-5 with TRBJ1-6, with D perhaps TRBD1 (5 bases). V gave up 2 bases and J gave up 0 bases, with 8 bases separating them. Germline V gives CDR1 MNHEY, CDR2 SVGAGI. This CDR3 has 16 amino acids. DNA for the CDR3: TGTGCCAGCAGTTACGACAGACGCTCCTATAATTCACCCCTCCACTTT. This gives the protein CASSYDRRSYNSPLHF.

The chain links TRBV21-1 to TRBJ2-1; the table's D call TRBD2 went unverified against the DNA. TRBV21-1 represents a pseudogene. This CDR3 spans 16 amino acids. The DNA of the CDR3 is TGTGCCAGCAGCAAACGCTTAGGACTGACCTACAATGAGCAGTTCTTC. Its translation is CASSKRLGLTYNEQFF.

This clone was picked up a small number of times. The chain couples TRBV27 to TRBJ2-2; TRBD1 matches 10 bases. This CDR3 is 16 amino acids long. With 6 bases clipped from V and 6 bases from J, the junction kept 10 bases outside the gene matches. The germline V gene encodes CDR1 MNHEY and CDR2 SMNVEV (reference sequence). In DNA, the CDR3 is TGTGCCAGCAGACTCTCCGGGACAGGGGTGGCCGGGGAGCTGTTTTTT. Amino acid sequence: CASRLSGTGVAGELFF.

The chain combines TRBV2 with TRBJ2-7; 11 bases agree with TRBD2. Germline V gene sequence: CDR1 SNHLY, CDR2 FYNNEI. V lost 7 bases to trimming and J lost 0 bases; unmatched junction nucleotides: 2. This CDR3 has 14 residues. The DNA of the CDR3 is TGTGCCAGCAAACTAGCGGGGGACTCCTACGAGCAGTACTTC. Amino acids: CASKLAGDSYEQYF. The full variable domain, completed using reference TRBV2 and TRBJ2-7, is EPEVTQTPSHQVTQMGQEVILRCVPISNHLYFYWYRQILGQKVEFLVSFYNNEISEKSEIFDDQFSVERPDGSNFTLKIRSTKLEDSAMYFCASKLAGDSYEQYFGPGTRLTVT.

This chain uses TRBV5-4 with TRBJ2-7, with unresolved D. The V end lost 1 base, the J end lost 6 bases, and 11 bases lay between the germline ends. The germline CDR1 and CDR2 sequences are SGHNT and YYREEE (reference sequence). CDR3 length: 13 residues. CDR3 in DNA: TGTGCCAGCAGCTTGAGACACTCTATCGAGCAGTACTTC. It encodes CASSLRHSIEQYF.

This chain uses TRBV6-6 with TRBJ2-3; 10 bases line up with TRBD2. Germline loops: CDR1 MNHNY, CDR2 SVGAGI (reference sequence). J lost 6 bases, V lost 3 bases, and 6 bases had no gene match. This CDR3 comprises 15 residues. Here the CDR3 reads CASSYTPSGSDTQYF. The CDR3 region has the DNA TGTGCCAGCAGTTATACTCCTAGCGGGAGTGATACGCAGTATTTT.

The J gene is TRBJ1-2, the V gene TRBV7-8, with D unresolved. Trimming stripped 1 base from V and 4 bases from J, with 16 bases between. This CDR3 has 16 amino acids. The germline gives CDR1 SGHVS, CDR2 FQNEAQ. This chain's CDR3 is CASSLEPFSGSYGYTF. CDR3 nucleotide sequence: TGTGCCAGCAGCTTAGAACCCTTTTCGGGATCCTATGGCTACACCTTC.

J is TRBJ2-3 and V is TRBV6-5; 10 bases align to TRBD2. This CDR3 region has 16 residues. The V and J ends lost 0 bases and 5 bases, in that order; junction bases with no gene match: 5. CDR1 is MNHEY, CDR2 SVGAGI, per germline. CDR3 DNA: TGTGCCAGCAGTTACTCCACTAGCGGGGCGGGAGATACGCAGTATTTT. It is translated as CASSYSTSGAGDTQYF.